This T cell receptor beta chain emerged from a study of patients and donors after allogeneic stem cell transplantation. Trimming took 1 base from V and 4 from J; bases not matched to a gene: 1. CDR1 SGHTA and CDR2 FQGTGA come from the germline V gene. The CDR3 contains 14 residues. TCRdb reanalysed the RT-PCR reads using MiXCR and keeps one entry per CDR3 protein. The data hold about 200,000 distinct CDR3 sequences, with 35% to 50% observed a single time. The sequenced sample consisted of blood, either unsorted or a sorted T cell fraction (not recorded which). The receptor was isolated from a human donor who was either an allogeneic HSCT recipient or a stem cell or donor lymphocyte infusion donor (not recorded which). It is not recorded whose cells these are; they may come from a transplant donor. This chain links TRBV7-3 with TRBJ1-2, with 9 positions matching TRBD1. The CDR3 here is CASSLRDRVYGYTF. The CDR3 region has the DNA TGTGCCAGCAGCTTAAGGGACAGGGTCTATGGCTACACCTTC.